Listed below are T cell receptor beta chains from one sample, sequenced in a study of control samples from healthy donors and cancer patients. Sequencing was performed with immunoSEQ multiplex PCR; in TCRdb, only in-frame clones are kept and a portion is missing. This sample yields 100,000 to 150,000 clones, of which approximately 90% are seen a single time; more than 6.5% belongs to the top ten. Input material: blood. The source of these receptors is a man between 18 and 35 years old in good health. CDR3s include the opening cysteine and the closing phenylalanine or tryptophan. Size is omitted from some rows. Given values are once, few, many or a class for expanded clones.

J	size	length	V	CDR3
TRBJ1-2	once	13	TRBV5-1	CASSWPGNYGYTF
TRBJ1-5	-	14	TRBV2	CASSENRLNQPQHF
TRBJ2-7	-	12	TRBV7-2	CASSLIRGEQYF
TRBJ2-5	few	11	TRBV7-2	CASSFWETQYF
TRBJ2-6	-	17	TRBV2	CASSGSLGRDGANVLTF
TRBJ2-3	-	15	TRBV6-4	CASRPTGTSTDTQYF
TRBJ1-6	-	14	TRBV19	CASSIVRGNSPLHF
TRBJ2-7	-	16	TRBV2	CASSDLSSTSSYEQYF
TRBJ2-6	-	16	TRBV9	CASSAYRSSGANVLTF
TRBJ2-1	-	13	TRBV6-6	CASSYTYPGEQFF
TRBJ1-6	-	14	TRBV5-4	CASSFAGALNLLHF
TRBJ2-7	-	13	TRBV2	CASSEGGYYEQYF
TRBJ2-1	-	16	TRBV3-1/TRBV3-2	CASSRRASGSYNEQFF
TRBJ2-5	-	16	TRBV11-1	CASSLEGLAGQETQYF
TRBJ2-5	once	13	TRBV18	CASSPTGQETQYF
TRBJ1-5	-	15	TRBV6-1	CASSEGPAGNQPQHF
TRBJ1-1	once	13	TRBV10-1	CASSAGLYTEAFF
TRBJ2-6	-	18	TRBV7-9	CASSPNGRGRSGANVLTF
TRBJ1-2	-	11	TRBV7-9	CASSLLGRYTF
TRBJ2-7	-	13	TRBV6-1	CASSDTSSHEQYF
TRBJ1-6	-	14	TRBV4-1	CASSQGAGNSPLHF
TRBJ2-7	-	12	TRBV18	CASSPAGHEQYF